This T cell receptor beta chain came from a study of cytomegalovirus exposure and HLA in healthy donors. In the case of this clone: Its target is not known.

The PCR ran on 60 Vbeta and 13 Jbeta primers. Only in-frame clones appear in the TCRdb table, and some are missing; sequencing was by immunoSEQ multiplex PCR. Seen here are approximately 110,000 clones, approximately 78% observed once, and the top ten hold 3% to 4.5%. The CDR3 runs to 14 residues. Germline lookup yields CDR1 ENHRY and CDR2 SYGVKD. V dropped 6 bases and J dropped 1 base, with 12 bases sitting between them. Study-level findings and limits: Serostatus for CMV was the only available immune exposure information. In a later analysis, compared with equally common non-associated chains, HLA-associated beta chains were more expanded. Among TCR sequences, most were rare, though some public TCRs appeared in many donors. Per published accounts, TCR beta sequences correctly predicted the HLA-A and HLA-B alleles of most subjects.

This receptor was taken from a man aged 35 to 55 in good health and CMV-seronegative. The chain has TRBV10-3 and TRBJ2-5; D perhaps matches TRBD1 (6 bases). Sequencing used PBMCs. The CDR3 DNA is TGTGCCATCAGGGACCCAGGGGCCCAAGAGACCCAGTACTTC. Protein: CAIRDPGAQETQYF.